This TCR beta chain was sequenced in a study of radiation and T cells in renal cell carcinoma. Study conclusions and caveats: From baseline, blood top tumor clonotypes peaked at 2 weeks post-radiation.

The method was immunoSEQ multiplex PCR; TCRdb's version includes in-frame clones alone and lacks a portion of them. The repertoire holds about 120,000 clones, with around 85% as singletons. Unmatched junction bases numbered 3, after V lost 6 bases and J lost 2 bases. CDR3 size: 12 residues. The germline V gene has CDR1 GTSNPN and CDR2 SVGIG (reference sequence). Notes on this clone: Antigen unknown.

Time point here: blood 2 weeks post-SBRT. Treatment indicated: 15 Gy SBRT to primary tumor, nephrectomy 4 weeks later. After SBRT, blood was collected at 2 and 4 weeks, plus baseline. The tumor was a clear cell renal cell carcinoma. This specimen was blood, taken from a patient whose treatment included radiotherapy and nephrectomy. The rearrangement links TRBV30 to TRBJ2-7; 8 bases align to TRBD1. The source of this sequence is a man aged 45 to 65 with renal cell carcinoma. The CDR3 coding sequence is TGTGCCTGTGGGACAGGCCCCTACGAGCAGTACTTC. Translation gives CACGTGPYEQYF.